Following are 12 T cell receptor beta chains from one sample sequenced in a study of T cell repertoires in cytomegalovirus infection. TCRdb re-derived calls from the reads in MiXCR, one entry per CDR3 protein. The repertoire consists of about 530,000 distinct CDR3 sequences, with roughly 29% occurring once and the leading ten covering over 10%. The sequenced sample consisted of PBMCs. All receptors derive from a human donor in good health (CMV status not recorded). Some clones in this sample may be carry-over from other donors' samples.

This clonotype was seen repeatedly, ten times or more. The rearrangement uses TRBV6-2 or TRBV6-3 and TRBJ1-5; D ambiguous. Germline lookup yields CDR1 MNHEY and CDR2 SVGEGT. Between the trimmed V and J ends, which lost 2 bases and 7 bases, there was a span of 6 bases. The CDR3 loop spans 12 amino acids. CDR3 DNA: TGTGCCAGCAGTTACCACGGCCAGCCCCAGCATTTT. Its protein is CASSYHGQPQHF.

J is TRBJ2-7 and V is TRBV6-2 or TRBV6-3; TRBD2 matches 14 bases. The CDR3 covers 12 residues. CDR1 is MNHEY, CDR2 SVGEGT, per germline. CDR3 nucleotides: TGTGCCAGCAGCGGACTAGCGGGAGGTCCGGACGTC. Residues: CASSGLAGGPDV.

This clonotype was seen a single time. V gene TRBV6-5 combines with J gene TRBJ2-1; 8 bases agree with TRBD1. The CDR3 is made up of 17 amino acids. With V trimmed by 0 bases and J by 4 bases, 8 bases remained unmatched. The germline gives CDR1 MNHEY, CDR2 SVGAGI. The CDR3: CASSYSAGTGGYNEQFF. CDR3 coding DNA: TGTGCCAGCAGTTACTCCGCGGGGACAGGAGGATACAATGAGCAGTTCTTC.

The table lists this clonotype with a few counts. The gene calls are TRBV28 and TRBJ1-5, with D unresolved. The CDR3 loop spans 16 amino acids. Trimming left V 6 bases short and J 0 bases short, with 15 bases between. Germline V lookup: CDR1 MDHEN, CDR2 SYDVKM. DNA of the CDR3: TGTGCCAGCAGCCAATCCCCCACGGATAGCAATCAGCCCCAGCATTTT. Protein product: CASSQSPTDSNQPQHF.

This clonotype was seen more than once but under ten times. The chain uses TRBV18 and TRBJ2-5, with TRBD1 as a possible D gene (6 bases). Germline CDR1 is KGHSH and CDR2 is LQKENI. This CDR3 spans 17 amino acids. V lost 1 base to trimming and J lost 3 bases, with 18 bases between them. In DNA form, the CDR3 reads TGTGCCAGCTCACCACTACCGGGACACGGGAAAAAAGAGACCCAGTACTTC. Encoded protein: CASSPLPGHGKKETQYF.

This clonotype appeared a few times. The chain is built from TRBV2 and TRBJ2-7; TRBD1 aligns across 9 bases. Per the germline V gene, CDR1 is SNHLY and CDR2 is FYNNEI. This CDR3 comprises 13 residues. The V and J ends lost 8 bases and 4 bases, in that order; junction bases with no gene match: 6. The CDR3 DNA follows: TGTGCCAGCGGCGGGACAGGGTGGTACGAGCAGTACTTC. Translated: CASGGTGWYEQYF.

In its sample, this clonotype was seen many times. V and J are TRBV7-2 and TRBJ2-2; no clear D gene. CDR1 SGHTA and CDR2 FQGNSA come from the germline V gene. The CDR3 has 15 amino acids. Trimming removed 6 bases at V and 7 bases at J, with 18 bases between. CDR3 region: CASRRYRPSGGELFF. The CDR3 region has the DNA TGTGCCAGCAGACGGTACCGTCCGTCGGGCGGGGAGCTGTTTTTT.

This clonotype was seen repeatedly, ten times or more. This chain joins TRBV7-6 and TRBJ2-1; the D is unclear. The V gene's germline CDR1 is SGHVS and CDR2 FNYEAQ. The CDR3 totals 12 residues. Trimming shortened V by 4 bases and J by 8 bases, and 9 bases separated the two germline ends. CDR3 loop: CASSSASHEQFF. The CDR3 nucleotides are TGTGCCAGCAGCTCCGCGAGTCATGAGCAGTTCTTC.

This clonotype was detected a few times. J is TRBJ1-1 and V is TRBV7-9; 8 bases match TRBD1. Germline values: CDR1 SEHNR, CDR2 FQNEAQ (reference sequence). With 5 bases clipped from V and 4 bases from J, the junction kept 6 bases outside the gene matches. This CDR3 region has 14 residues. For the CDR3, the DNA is TGTGCCAGCAGCAATCCAGGGGGCCGCACTGAAGCTTTCTTT. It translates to CASSNPGGRTEAFF.

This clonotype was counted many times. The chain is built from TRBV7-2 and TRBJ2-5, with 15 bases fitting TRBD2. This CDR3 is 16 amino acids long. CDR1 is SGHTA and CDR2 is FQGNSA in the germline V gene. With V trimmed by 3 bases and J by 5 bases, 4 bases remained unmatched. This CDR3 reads CASSLGLAGGGETQYF. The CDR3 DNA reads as TGTGCCAGCAGCTTGGGACTAGCGGGAGGCGGGGAGACCCAGTACTTC.

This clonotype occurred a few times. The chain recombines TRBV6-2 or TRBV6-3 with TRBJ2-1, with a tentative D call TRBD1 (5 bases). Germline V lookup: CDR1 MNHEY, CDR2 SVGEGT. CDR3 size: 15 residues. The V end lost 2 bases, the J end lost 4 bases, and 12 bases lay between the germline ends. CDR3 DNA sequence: TGTGCCAGCAGTTACGGGGCGTTGGGATACAATGAGCAGTTCTTC. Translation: CASSYGALGYNEQFF.

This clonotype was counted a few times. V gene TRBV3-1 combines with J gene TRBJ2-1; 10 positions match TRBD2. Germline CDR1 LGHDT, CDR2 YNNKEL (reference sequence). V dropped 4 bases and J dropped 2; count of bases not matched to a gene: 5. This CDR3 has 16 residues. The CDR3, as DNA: TGTGCCAGCAGCCGGGGACTAGCGAATCCCTACAATGAGCAGTTCTTC. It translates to CASSRGLANPYNEQFF.